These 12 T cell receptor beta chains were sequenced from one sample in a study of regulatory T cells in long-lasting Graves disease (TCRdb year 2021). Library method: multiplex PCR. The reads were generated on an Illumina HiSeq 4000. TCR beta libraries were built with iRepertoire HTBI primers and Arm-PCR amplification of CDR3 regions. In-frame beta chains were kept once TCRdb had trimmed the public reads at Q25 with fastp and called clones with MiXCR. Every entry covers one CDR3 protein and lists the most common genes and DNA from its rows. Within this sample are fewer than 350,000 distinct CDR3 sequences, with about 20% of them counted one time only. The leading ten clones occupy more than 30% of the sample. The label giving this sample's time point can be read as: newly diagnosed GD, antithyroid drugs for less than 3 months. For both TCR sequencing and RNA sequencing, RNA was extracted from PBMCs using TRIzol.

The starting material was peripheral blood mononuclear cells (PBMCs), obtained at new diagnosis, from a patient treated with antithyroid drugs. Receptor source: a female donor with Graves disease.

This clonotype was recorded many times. The CDR3 DNA reads TGTGCCAGTAGTACCCAACCCCTAGCGGGGGGCTCCTACAATGAGCAGTTCTTC. Its translation: CASSTQPLAGGSYNEQFF. V and J are TRBV19 and TRBJ2-1, with TRBD2 matching 11 bases. The germline V gene encodes CDR1 LNHDA and CDR2 SQIVND (reference sequence). CDR3 size: 18 residues. V dropped 4 bases and J dropped 0; count of bases not matched to a gene: 8.

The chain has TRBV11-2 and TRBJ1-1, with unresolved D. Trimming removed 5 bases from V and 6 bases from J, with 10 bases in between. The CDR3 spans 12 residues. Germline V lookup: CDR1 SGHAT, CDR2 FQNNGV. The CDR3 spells CASSRAGAEAFF. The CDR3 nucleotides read TGTGCCAGCAGCCGGGCTGGGGCTGAAGCTTTCTTT. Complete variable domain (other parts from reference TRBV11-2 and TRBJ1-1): EAGVAQSPRYKIIEKRQSVAFWCNPISGHATLYWYQQILGQGPKLLIQFQNNGVVDDSQLPKDRFSAERLKGVDSTLKIQPAKLEDSAVYLCASSRAGAEAFFGQGTRLTVV.

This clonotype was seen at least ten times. The CDR3: CASIRGGEQFF. The CDR3 DNA reads as TGTGCCAGCATCAGAGGGGGTGAGCAGTTCTTC. V gene TRBV28 combines with J gene TRBJ2-1; a possible D gene is TRBD1 (6 bases). V was clipped by 7 bases and J by 9 bases, with 10 bases between them. This CDR3 has 11 amino acids. Germline-derived CDR1 and CDR2 are MDHEN and SYDVKM. The full variable domain, with the rest looked up from reference TRBV28 and TRBJ2-1, is DVKVTQSSRYLVKRTGEKVFLECVQDMDHENMFWYRQDPGLGLRLIYFSYDVKMKEKGDIPEGYSVSREKKERFSLILESASTNQTSMYLCASIRGGEQFFGPGTRLTVL.

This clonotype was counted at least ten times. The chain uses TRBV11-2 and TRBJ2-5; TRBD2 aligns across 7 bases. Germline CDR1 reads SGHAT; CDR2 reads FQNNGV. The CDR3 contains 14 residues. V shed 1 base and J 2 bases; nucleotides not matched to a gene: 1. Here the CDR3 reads CASSLVGGQETQYF. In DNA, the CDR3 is TGTGCCAGCAGCTTAGTCGGGGGGCAAGAGACCCAGTACTTC.

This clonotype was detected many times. In nucleotides, the CDR3 is TGTGCCTGGAACAGGCCAGCTGGAAACACCATATATTTT. As protein: CAWNRPAGNTIYF. The V and J genes are TRBV30 and TRBJ1-3; D might be TRBD1 (5 bases). The CDR3 runs to 13 residues. The V gene's germline CDR1 is GTSNPN and CDR2 SVGIG (reference sequence). Trimming shortened V by 4 bases and J by 2 bases, and 9 bases separated the two germline ends.

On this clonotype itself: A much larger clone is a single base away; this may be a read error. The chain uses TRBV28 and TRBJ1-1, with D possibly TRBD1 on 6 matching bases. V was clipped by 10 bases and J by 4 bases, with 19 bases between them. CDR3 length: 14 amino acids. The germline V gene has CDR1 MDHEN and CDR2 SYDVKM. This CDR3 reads CANSQTGWSTEAFF. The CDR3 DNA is TGTGCCAACAGCCAAACAGGGTGGAGCACTGAAGCTTTCTTT.

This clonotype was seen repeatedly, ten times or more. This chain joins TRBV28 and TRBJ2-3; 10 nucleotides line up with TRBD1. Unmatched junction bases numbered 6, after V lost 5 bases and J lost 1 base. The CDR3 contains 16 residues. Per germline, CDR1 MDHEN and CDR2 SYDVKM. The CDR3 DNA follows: TGTGCCAGCAGTCCGGGGACAGGGGCCGGCACAGATACGCAGTATTTT. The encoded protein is CASSPGTGAGTDTQYF.

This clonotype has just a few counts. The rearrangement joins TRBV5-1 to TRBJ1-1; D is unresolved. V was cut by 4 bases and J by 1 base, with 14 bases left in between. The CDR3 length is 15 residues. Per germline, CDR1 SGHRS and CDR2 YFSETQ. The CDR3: CASSPARRGNTEAFF. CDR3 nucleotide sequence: TGCGCCAGCAGCCCCGCCCGGCGAGGGAACACTGAAGCTTTCTTT.

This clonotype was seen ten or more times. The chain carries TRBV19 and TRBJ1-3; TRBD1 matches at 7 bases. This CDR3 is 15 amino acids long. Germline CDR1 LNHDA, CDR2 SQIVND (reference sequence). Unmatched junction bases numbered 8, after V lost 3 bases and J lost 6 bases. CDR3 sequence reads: CASSIAGGIANTIYF. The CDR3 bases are TGTGCCAGTAGTATTGCAGGGGGGATTGCAAACACCATATATTTT. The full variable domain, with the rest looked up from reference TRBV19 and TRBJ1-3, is DGGITQSPKYLFRKEGQNVTLSCEQNLNHDAMYWYRQDPGQGLRLIYYSQIVNDFQKGDIAEGYSVSREKKESFPLTVTSAQKNPTAFYLCASSIAGGIANTIYFGEGSWLTVV.

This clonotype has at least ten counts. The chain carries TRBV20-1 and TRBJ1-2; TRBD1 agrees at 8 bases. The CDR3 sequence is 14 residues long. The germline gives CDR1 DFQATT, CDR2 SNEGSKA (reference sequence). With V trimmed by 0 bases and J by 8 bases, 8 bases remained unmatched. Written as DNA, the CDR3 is TGCAGTGCTAGAGATGGGCAGGGGGCCGGAGGCTACACCTTC. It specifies CSARDGQGAGGYTF.

In DNA, the CDR3 is TGTGCCAGCAGTAAGGACAGGGGCCGAGAGACCCAGTACTTC. Its translation: CASSKDRGRETQYF. V usage is TRBV2 and J usage is TRBJ2-5, with 9 bases lining up with TRBD1. The CDR3 contains 14 residues. Germline trimming cut 5 bases from V and 4 bases from J; bases unmatched to any gene: 5. Per germline, CDR1 SNHLY and CDR2 FYNNEI.

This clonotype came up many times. The CDR3 sequence is CAISRAVSETQYF. The CDR3 region has the DNA TGTGCCATCTCCCGGGCCGTCTCAGAGACCCAGTACTTC. The chain employs TRBV19 and TRBJ2-5; D not certain. The CDR3 is 13 residues long. V was clipped by 10 bases and J by 4 bases, with 16 bases between them. The V gene's germline CDR1 is LNHDA and CDR2 SQIVND (reference sequence).